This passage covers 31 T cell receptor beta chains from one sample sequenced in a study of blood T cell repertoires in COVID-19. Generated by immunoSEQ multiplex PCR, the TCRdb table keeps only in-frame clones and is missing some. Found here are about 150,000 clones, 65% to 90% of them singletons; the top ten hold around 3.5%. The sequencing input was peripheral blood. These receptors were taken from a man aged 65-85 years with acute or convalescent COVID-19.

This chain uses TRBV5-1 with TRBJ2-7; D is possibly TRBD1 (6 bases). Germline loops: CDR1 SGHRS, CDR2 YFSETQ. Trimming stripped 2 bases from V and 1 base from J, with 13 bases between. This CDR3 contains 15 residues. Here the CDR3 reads CASSFSQGPSYEQYF. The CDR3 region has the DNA TGCGCCAGCAGCTTCAGTCAGGGGCCGTCCTACGAGCAGTACTTC.

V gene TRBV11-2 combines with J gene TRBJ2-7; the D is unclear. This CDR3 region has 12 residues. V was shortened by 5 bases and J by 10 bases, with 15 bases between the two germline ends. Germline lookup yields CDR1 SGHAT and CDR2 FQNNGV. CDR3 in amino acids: CASSQTSLAQYF. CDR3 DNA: TGTGCCAGCAGCCAGACTTCCCTCGCCCAGTACTTC. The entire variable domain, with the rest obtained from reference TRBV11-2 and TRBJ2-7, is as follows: EAGVAQSPRYKIIEKRQSVAFWCNPISGHATLYWYQQILGQGPKLLIQFQNNGVVDDSQLPKDRFSAERLKGVDSTLKIQPAKLEDSAVYLCASSQTSLAQYFGPGTRLTVT.

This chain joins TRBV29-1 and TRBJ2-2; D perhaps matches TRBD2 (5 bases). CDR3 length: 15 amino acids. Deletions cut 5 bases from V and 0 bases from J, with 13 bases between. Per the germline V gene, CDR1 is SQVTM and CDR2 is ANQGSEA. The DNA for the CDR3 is TGCAGCGTTTCGGGTAGCGCGCCGAACACCGGGGAGCTGTTTTTT. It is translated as CSVSGSAPNTGELFF.

The CDR3 DNA is TGTGCCAGCAGCCGCTTAGCGGGAGGGACCTACGAGCAGTACTTC. Amino acids: CASSRLAGGTYEQYF. V gene TRBV7-6 combines with J gene TRBJ2-7, with 11 bases aligning to TRBD2. This CDR3 spans 15 amino acids. With V trimmed by 5 bases and J by 2 bases, 5 bases remained unmatched. CDR1 and CDR2 from the germline V gene are SGHVS and FNYEAQ.

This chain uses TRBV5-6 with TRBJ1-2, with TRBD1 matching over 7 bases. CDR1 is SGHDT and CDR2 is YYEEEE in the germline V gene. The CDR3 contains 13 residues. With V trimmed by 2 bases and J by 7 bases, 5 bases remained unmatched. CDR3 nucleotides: TGTGCCAGCAGCTTCCCAGGGGGAACTGGCTACACCTTC. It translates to CASSFPGGTGYTF.

Here the CDR3 reads CASSPLLASATNEKLFF. CDR3 bases: TGTGCCAGCTCACCACTTTTAGCGAGTGCAACTAATGAAAAACTGTTTTTT. The chain joins TRBV18 to TRBJ1-4; no firm D call. In germline, CDR1 is KGHSH, CDR2 LQKENI. V shed 1 base and J shed 0 bases, with 12 bases lying between them. The CDR3 is made up of 17 amino acids.

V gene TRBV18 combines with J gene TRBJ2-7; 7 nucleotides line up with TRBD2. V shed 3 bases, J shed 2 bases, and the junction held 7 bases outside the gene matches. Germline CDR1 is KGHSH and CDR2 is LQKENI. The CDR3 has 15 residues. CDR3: CASSPPASGTYEQYF. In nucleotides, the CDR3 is TGTGCCAGCTCACCGCCCGCTAGCGGAACCTACGAGCAGTACTTC.

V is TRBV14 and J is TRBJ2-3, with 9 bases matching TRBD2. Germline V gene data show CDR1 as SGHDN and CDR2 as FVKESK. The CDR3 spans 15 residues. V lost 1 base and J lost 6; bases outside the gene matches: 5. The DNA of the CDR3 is TGTGCCAGCAGCCAAGTTCGCGGGAGGGGCGATACGCAGTATTTT. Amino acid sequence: CASSQVRGRGDTQYF.

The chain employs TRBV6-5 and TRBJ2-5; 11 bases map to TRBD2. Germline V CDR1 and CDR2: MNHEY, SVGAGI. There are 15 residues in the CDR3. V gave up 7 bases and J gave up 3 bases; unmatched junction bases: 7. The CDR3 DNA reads TGTGCCAGCATCTCGGGACTAGCGGTAGAAGAGACCCAGTACTTC. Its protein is CASISGLAVEETQYF.

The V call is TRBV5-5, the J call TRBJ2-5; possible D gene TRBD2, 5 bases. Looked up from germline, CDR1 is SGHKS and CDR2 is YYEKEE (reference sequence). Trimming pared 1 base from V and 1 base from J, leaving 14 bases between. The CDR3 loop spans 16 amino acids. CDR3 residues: CASSLQPARVQETQYF. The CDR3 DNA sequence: TGTGCCAGCAGCTTGCAACCAGCGAGGGTCCAAGAGACCCAGTACTTC.

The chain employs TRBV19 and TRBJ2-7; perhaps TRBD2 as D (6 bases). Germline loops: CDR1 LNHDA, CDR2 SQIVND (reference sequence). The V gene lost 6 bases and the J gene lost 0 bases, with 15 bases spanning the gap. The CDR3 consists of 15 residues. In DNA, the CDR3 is TGTGCCAGTAGGCCACGGGACTTACTCTCCTACGAGCAGTACTTC. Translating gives CASRPRDLLSYEQYF.

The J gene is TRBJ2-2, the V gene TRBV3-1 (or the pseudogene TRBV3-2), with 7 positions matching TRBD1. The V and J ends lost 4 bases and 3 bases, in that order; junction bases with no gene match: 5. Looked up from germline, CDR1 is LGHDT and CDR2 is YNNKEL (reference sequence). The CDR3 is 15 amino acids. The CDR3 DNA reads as TGTGCCAGCAGCCTAAGGGACAGCGACACCGGGGAGCTGTTTTTT. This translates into CASSLRDSDTGELFF.

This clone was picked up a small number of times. The CDR3: CASSQEGPGEQFF. As DNA, the CDR3 is TGCGCCAGCAGCCAAGAGGGGCCAGGGGAGCAGTTCTTC. The rearrangement links TRBV4-3 to TRBJ2-1; possible D gene TRBD1, 5 bases. The length of the CDR3 is 13 residues. From germline, CDR1 is LGHNA and CDR2 YSLEER. V lost 0 bases and J lost 10, with 10 bases in between.

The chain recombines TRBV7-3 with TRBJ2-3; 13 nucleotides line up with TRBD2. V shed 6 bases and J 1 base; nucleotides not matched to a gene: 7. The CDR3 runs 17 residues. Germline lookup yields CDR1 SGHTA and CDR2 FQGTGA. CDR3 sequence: CASSRTSGSFGTDTQYF. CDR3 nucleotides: TGTGCCAGCAGTCGGACTAGCGGGAGTTTTGGCACAGATACGCAGTATTTT.

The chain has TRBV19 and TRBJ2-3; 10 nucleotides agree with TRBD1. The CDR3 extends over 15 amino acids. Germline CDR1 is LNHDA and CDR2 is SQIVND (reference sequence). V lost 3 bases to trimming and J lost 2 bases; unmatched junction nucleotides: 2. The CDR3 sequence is CASSMGQGITDTQYF. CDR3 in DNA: TGTGCCAGTAGTATGGGACAGGGGATCACAGATACGCAGTATTTT. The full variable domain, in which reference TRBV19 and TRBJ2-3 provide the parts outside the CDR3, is DGGITQSPKYLFRKEGQNVTLSCEQNLNHDAMYWYRQDPGQGLRLIYYSQIVNDFQKGDIAEGYSVSREKKESFPLTVTSAQKNPTAFYLCASSMGQGITDTQYFGPGTRLTVL.

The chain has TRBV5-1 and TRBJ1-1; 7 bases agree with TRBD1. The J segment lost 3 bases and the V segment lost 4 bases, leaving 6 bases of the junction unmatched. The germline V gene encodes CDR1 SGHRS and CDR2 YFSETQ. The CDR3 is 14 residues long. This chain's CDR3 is CASSKTGPDTEAFF. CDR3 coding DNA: TGCGCCAGCAGCAAGACAGGGCCGGACACTGAAGCTTTCTTT.

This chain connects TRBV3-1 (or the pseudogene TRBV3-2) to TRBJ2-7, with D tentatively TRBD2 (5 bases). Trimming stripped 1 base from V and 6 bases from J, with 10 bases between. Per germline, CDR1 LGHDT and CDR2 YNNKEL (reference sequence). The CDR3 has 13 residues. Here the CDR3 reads CASSQAASPEQYF. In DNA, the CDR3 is TGTGCCAGCAGCCAAGCGGCTAGCCCCGAGCAGTACTTC.

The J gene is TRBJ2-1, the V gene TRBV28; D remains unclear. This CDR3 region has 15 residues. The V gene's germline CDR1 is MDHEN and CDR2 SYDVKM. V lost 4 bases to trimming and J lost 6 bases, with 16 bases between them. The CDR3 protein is CASSSVPRAINEQFF. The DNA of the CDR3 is TGTGCCAGCAGTTCCGTTCCTAGAGCAATCAATGAGCAGTTCTTC.

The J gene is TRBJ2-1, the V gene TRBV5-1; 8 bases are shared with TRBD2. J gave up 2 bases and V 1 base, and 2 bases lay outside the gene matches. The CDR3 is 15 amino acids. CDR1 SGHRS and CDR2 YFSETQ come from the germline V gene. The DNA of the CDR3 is TGCGCCAGCAGCTTGACAGCGGGGGCCTACAATGAGCAGTTCTTC. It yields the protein CASSLTAGAYNEQFF.

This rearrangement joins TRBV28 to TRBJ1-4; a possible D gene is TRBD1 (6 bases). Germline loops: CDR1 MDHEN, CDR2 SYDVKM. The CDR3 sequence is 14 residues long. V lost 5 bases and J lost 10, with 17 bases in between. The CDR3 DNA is TGTGCCAGCAGTGGGCCAGGGGAAGTAGGAAAACTGTTTTTT. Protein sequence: CASSGPGEVGKLFF.

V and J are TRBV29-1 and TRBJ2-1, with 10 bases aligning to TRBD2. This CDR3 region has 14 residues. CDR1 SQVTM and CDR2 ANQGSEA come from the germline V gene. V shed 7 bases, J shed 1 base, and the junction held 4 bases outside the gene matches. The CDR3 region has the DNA TGCAGCGGGGGACTAGCGCGGTCCTACAATGAGCAGTTCTTC. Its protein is CSGGLARSYNEQFF.

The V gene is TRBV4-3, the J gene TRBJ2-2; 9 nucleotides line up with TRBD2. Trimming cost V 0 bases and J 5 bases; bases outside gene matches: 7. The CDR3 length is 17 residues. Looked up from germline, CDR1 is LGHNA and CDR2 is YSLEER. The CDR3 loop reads CASSQDQGLARTGELFF. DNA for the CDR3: TGCGCCAGCAGCCAAGATCAAGGACTAGCGAGGACCGGGGAGCTGTTTTTT.

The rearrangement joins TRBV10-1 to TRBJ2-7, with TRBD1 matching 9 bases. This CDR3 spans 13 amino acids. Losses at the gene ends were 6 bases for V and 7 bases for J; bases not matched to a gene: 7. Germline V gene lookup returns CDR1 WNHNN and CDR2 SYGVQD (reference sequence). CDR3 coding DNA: TGCGCCAGCAGGGGGACAGGGCTTGATGAGCAGTACTTC. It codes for CASRGTGLDEQYF.

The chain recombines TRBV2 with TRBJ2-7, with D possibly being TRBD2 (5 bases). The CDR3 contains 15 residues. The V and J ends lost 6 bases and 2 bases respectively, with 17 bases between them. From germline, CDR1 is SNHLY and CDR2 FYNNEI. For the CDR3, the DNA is TGTGCCAGCAGCAGACCCGGGAACCAGGCCTACGAGCAGTACTTC. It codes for CASSRPGNQAYEQYF.

In nucleotides, the CDR3 is TGTGCCAGCAGTTACTCTCCTGACGGTAGCCTTGACCAGTACTTC. Its translation: CASSYSPDGSLDQYF. This chain connects TRBV6-6 to TRBJ2-5; D ambiguous. The ends were cut back, 0 bases at V and 10 bases at J, with 18 bases in the middle. This CDR3 has 15 residues. The germline V gene encodes CDR1 MNHNY and CDR2 SVGAGI (reference sequence).

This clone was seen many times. The DNA of the CDR3 is TGTGCCAGCAGCAAACCGTTCCTAGCGGGAGGCCCCTCCTACGAGCAGTACTTC. Residues: CASSKPFLAGGPSYEQYF. This chain uses TRBV21-1 with TRBJ2-7; the D call in the table, TRBD2, was not verified against the DNA. TRBV21-1 is given as a pseudogene. The CDR3 sequence is 18 residues long.

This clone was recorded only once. The CDR3 DNA sequence: TGTGCCAGAAGGGGACAGCTAAAAGAGACCCAGTACTTC. This encodes CARRGQLKETQYF. J is TRBJ2-5 and V is TRBV24-1; 7 positions match TRBD1. CDR3 length equals 13 residues. After removal of 11 bases from V and 3 bases from J, the junction contained 8 bases not matched to a gene. Germline CDR1 reads KGHDR; CDR2 reads SFDVKD.

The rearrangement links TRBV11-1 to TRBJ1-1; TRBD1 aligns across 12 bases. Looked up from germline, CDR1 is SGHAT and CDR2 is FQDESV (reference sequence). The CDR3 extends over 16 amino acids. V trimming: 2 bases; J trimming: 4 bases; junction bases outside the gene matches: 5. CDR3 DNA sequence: TGTGCCAGCAGCTTAAGGGACAGGGGGCAGGGCACTGAAGCTTTCTTT. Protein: CASSLRDRGQGTEAFF. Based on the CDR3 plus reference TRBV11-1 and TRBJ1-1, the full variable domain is EAEVAQSPRYKITEKSQAVAFWCDPISGHATLYWYRQILGQGPELLVQFQDESVVDDSQLPKDRFSAERLKGVDSTLKIQPAELGDSAMYLCASSLRDRGQGTEAFFGQGTRLTVV.

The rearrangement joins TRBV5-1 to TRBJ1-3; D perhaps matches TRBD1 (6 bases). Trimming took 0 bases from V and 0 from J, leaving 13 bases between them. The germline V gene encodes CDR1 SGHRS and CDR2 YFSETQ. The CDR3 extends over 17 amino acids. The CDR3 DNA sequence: TGCGCCAGCAGCTTGGAACCGACAGGCGGCTCTGGAAACACCATATATTTT. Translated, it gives CASSLEPTGGSGNTIYF. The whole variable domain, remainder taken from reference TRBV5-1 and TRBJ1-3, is KAGVTQTPRYLIKTRGQQVTLSCSPISGHRSVSWYQQTPGQGLQFLFEYFSETQRNKGNFPGRFSGRQFSNSRSEMNVSTLELGDSALYLCASSLEPTGGSGNTIYFGEGSWLTVV.

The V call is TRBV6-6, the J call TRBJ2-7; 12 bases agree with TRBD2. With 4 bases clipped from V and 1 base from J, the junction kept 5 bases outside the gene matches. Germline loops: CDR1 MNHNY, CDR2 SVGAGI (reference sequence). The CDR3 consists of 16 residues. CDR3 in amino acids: CASSSDGLAGSYEQYF. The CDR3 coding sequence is TGTGCCAGCAGTTCCGATGGACTAGCGGGATCCTACGAGCAGTACTTC.

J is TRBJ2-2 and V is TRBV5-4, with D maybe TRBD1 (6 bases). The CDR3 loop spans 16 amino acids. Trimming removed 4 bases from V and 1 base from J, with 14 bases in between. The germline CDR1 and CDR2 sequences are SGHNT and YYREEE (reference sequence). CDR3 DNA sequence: TGTGCCAGCAGCGCCCTCCGGGGACAGAACACCGGGGAGCTGTTTTTT. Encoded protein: CASSALRGQNTGELFF.